The clone carrying this T cell receptor (beta chain) showed up many times. The CDR3 is cut off 3 residues early in the read; its end comes from the germline J gene. The sample belongs to a study of T cell clonality in common variable immunodeficiency. The table came from immunoSEQ multiplex PCR; TCRdb's copy has only in-frame clones and leaves some out. This sample carries approximately 52,000 clones, none of them present only once. The CDR3 totals 15 residues. Trimming left V 3 bases short and J 1 base short, with 11 bases between. CDR1 is PRHDT, CDR2 FYEKMQ, per germline (reference sequence). The chain uses TRBV13 and TRBJ2-3, with D perhaps matching TRBD2 (6 bases). The sample consisted of peripheral blood mononuclear cells. The clonotype originates from a person between 18 and 69 years old in good health. Partial CDR3 DNA: TGTGCCAGCAGCTTCGCTAGCGAGGGCACAGATACG. Encoded protein: CASSFASEGTDT. The whole CDR3 is CASSFASEGTDTQYF.